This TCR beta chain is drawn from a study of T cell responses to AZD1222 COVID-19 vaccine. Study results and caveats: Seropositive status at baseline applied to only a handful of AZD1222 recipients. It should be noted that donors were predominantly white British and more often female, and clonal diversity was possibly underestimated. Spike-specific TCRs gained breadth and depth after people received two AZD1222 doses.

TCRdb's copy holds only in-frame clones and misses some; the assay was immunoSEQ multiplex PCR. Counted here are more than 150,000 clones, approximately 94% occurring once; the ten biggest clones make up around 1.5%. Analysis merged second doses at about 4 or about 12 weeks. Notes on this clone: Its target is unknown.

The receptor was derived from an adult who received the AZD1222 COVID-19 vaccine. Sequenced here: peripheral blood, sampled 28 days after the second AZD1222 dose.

The CDR3 here is CASSVEGSDTQYF. As DNA, the CDR3 is TGTGCCAGCAGCGTAGAGGGGTCAGATACGCAGTATTTT. The chain joins TRBV9 to TRBJ2-3, with D possibly matching TRBD1 (5 bases). V was pared by 0 bases and J by 4 bases, with 6 bases between. The CDR3 runs 13 residues. The germline CDR1 and CDR2 sequences are SGDLS and YYNGEE.